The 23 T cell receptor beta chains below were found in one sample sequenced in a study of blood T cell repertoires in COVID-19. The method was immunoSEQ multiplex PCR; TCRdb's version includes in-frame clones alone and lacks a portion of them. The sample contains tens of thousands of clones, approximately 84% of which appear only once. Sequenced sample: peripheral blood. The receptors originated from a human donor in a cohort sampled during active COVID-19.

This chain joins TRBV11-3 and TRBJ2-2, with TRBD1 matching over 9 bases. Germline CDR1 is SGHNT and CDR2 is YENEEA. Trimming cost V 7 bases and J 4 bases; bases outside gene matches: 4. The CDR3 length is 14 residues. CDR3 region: CASTRTGATGELFF. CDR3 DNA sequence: TGTGCCAGCACGAGGACAGGGGCCACCGGGGAGCTGTTTTTT.

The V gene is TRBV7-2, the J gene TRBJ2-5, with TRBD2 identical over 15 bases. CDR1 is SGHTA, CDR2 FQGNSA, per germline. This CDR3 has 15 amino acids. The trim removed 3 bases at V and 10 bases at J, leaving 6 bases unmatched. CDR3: CASSFGLAGGYVQYF. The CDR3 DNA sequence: TGTGCCAGCAGCTTCGGACTAGCGGGGGGGTATGTCCAGTACTTC.

The CDR3 region has the DNA TGTGCCAGCAGCTTGGTACAGGGCGGCGAGCAGTACTTC. This translates into CASSLVQGGEQYF. The chain is built from TRBV5-6 and TRBJ2-7; possible D gene TRBD1, 6 bases. This CDR3 has 13 amino acids. V dropped 0 bases and J dropped 6 bases, with 10 bases sitting between them. The germline gives CDR1 SGHDT, CDR2 YYEEEE.

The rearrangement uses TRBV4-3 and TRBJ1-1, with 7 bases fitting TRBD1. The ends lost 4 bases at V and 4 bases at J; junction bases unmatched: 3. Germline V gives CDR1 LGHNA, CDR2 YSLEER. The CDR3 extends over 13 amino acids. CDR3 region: CASSLRQGTEAFF. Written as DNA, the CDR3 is TGCGCCAGCAGCCTTCGACAGGGCACTGAAGCTTTCTTT.

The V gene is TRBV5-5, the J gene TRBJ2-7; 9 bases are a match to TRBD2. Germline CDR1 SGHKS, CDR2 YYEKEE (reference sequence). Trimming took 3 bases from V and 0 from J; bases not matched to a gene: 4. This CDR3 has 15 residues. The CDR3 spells CASSWSGGTSYEQYF. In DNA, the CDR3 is TGTGCCAGCAGCTGGAGCGGGGGGACCTCCTACGAGCAGTACTTC.

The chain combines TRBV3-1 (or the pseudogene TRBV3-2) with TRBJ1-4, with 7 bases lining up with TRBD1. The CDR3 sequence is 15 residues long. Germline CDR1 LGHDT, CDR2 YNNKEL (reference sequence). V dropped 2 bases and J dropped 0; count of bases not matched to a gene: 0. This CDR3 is CASSQQGATNEKLFF. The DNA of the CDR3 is TGTGCCAGCAGCCAACAGGGGGCAACTAATGAAAAACTGTTTTTT.

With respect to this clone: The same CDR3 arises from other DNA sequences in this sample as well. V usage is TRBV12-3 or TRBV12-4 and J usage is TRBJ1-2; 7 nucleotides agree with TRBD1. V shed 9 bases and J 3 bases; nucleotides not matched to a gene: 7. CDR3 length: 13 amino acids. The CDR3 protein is CASRAGTDYGYTF. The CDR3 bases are TGTGCCAGTAGGGCCGGGACAGACTATGGCTACACCTTC.

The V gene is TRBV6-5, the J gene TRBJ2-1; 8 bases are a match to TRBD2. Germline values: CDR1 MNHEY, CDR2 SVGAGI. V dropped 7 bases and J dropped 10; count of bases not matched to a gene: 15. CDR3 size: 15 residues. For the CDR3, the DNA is TGTGCCAGCACCGATCGGGGGGGGGCTCAGGAGGAGCAGTTCTTC. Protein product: CASTDRGGAQEEQFF.

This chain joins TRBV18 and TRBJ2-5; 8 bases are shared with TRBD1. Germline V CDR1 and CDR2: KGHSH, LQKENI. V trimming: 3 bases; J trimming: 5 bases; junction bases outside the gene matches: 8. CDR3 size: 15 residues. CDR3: CASSPSRGRGETQYF. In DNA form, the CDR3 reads TGTGCCAGCTCACCTTCCAGGGGGCGCGGGGAGACCCAGTACTTC.

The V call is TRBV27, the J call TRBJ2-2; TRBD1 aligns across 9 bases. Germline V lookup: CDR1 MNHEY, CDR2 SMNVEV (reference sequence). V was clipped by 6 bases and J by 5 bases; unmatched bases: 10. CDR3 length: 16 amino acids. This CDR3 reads CASSEGEQGATGELFF. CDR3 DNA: TGTGCCAGCAGCGAGGGGGAACAGGGGGCAACCGGGGAGCTGTTTTTT.

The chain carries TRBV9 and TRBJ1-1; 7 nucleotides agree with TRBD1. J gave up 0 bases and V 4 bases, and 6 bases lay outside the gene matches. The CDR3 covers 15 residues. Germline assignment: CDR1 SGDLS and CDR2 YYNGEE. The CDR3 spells CASSLEGQMNTEAFF. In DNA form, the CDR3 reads TGTGCCAGCAGCTTGGAGGGACAGATGAACACTGAAGCTTTCTTT.

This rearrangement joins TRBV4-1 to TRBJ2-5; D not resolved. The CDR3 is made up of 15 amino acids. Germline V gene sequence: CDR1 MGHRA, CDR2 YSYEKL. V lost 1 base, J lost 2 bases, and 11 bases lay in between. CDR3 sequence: CASSQGLSEQETQYF. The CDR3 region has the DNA TGCGCCAGCAGCCAAGGCCTGTCGGAGCAAGAGACCCAGTACTTC.

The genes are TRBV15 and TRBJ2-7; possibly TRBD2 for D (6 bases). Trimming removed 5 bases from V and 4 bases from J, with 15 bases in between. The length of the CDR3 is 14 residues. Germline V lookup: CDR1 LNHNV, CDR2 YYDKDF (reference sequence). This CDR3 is CATSEERAEYEQYF. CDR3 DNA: TGTGCCACCAGCGAAGAGCGGGCCGAATACGAGCAGTACTTC.

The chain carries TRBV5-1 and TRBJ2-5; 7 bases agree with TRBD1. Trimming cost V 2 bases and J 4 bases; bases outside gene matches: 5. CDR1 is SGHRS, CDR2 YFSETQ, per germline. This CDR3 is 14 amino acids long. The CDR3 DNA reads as TGCGCCAGCAGCTTTGGGACAGATATAGAGACCCAGTACTTC. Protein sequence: CASSFGTDIETQYF.

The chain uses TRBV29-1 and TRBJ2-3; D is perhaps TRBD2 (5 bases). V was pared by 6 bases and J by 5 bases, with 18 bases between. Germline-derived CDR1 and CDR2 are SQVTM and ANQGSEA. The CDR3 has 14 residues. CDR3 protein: CSVLAGAIEDTQYF. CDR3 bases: TGCAGCGTCCTTGCGGGCGCGATCGAAGATACGCAGTATTTT.

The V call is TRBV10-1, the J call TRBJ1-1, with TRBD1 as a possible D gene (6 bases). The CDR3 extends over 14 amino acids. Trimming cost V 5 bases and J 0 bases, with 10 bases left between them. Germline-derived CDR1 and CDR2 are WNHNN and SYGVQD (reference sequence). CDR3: CASSPDRMNTEAFF. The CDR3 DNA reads TGCGCCAGCAGTCCTGACAGGATGAACACTGAAGCTTTCTTT.

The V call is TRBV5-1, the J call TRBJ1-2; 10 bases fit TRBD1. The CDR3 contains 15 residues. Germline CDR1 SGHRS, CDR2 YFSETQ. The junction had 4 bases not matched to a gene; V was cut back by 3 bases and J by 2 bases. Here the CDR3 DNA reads TGCGCCAGCAGCTCCCGGGACAGGGGAAACTATGGCTACACCTTC. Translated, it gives CASSSRDRGNYGYTF.

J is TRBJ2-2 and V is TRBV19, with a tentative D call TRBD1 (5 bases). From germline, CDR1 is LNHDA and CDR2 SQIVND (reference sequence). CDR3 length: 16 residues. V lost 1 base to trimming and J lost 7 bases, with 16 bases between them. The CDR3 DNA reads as TGTGCCAGTAGTATAGTGACAGTCCCTCAACGCGGGGAGCTGTTTTTT. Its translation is CASSIVTVPQRGELFF.

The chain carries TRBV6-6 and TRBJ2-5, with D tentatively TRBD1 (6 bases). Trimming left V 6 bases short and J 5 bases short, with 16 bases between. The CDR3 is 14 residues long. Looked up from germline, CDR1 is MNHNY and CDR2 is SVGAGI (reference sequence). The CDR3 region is CASRTIQGWETQYF. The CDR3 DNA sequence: TGTGCCAGCAGGACGATACAGGGCTGGGAGACCCAGTACTTC.

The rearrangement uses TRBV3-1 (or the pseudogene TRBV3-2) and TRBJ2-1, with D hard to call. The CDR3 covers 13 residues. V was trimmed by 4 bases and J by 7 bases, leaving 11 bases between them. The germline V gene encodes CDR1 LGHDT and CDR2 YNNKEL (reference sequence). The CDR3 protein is CASSPQTHNEQFF. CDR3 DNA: TGTGCCAGCAGCCCTCAGACTCATAATGAGCAGTTCTTC.

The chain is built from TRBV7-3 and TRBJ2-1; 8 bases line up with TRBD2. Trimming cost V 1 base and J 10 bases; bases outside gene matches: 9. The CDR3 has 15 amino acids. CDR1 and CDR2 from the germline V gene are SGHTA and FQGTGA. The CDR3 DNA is TGTGCCAGCAGCTTAAGGCCCAGCGGGGGCCGGGAGCAGTTCTTC. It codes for CASSLRPSGGREQFF.

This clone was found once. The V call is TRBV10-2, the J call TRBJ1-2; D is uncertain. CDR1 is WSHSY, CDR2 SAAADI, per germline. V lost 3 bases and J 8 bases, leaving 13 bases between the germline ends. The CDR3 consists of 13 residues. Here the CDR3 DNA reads TGCGCCAGCAGTGATTCGGCTGCGCGGGGCTACACCTTC. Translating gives CASSDSAARGYTF.

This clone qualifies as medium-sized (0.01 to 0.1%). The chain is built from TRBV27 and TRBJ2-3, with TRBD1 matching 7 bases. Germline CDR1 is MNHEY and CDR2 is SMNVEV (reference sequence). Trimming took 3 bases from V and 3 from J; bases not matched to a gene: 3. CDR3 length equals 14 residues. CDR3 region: CASSFRDRTDTQYF. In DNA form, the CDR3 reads TGTGCCAGCAGTTTCAGGGACAGAACAGATACGCAGTATTTT.